This section outlines one T cell receptor beta chain sequence together with its context. The data originate from a study of blood T cell repertoires in COVID-19. Background on the study: Nucleic acid was either cDNA or gDNA, and it came from T cells, B-cell-depleted T cells, or PBMCs.

Those enrolled in Seattle joined during active infection and were followed longitudinally afterward. Per the study methods: Amplification of reference gene primers provided the estimated nucleated cell counts. Sequenced by immunoSEQ multiplex PCR; TCRdb stores in-frame clones only, minus some. V and J calls and clone size follow that table, whereas D and trimming were derived from the DNA. The table shows about 170,000 clones, with roughly 90% occurring only once. This CDR3 is built from 15 residues. The V end was cut by 2 bases, the J end by 0 bases, with 11 bases between. The germline V gene encodes CDR1 MNHEY and CDR2 SVGEGT.

The V and J genes are TRBV6-2 or TRBV6-3 and TRBJ2-7; tentatively, D is TRBD2 (6 bases). Specimen: peripheral blood. This TCR derives from a man younger than 30 with COVID-19, enrolled during active disease. The CDR3 loop reads CASSYGAGSSYEQYF. The DNA for the CDR3 is TGTGCCAGCAGTTACGGCGCGGGATCCTCCTACGAGCAGTACTTC.